This T cell receptor beta chain came from a study of Graves' ophthalmopathy and Graves' hyperthyroidism. The V segment lost 6 bases and the J segment 6 bases; nucleotides outside the gene matches: 12. The CDR3 has 15 amino acids. Germline CDR1 DFQATT, CDR2 SNEGSKA (reference sequence). Amplification of the TCR beta CDR3 regions used RNA transcripts (as template). RT-PCR was first run with HTBI primers, then multiplex PCR in a second round. TCRdb itself ran the multiplex PCR reads through MiXCR, one entry per CDR3 protein. The sample consists of hundreds of thousands of distinct CDR3 sequences, around 21% of them appearing once. Note on this clonotype: A much larger clone lies one base from this, so it may be a read error.

This clonotype was obtained from a woman between 18 and 29 years old with stable Graves' hyperthyroidism. The sequencing sample was made of peripheral blood. The chain combines TRBV20-1 with TRBJ2-2; 8 nucleotides line up with TRBD1. The CDR3 DNA reads TGCAGTGCCGTCAAACCGACAGGGGCCTCCGGGGAGCTGTTTTTT. Translated: CSAVKPTGASGELFF.